The count of the clone carrying this T cell receptor (beta chain) is one. The CDR3 loop spans 12 amino acids. Trimming pared 6 bases from V and 2 bases from J, leaving 5 bases between. Germline V gives CDR1 MDHEN, CDR2 SYDVKM. The data belong to a study of blood T cell repertoires in COVID-19. Study at large: The United States, Italy and Spain were the sources of the acute and convalescent COVID-19 samples. Sources were T cells, B-cell-depleted T cells, or PBMCs; the material itself was cDNA or gDNA.

Original data processing: Amplifying reference gene primers gave estimates of nucleated cell counts. TCRdb's copy holds only in-frame clones and misses some; the assay was immunoSEQ multiplex PCR. That table is the source of V, J and clone size, and D and trimming were worked out from the DNA. The data contain about 190,000 clones, almost 85% of them singletons. The clonotype originates from a woman in her seventies with active or convalescent COVID-19. The sample consisted of peripheral blood. The J gene is TRBJ1-5, the V gene TRBV28, with D unclear. The DNA for the CDR3 is TGTGCCAGCAGGAGGGGCAATCAGCCCCAGCATTTT. Amino acid sequence: CASRRGNQPQHF.